This T cell receptor beta chain emerged from a study of CD8+CD57+ T cells in acquired aplastic anemia. Turning to the study itself: Each DNA sample taken from sorted CD4+ and CD8+ cells came to about 3.4 ug on average. Study observations and caveats: Twenty-nine CD8+ CDR3 sequences were shared between patients and controls.

Of note for this clonotype: Its specificity is unknown. Its ends do not fully match the called genes, so a read error is possible.

Genomic DNA served as template for TCR beta VDJ and CDR3 profiling. TCRdb used MiXCR to reprocess the reads, holding one entry per CDR3 protein. This sample has fewer than 200,000 distinct CDR3 sequences; approximately 40% occur once, and the top ten carry 0.85% to 1.3%. The CDR3 has 14 amino acids. Germline V gives CDR1 ENHRY, CDR2 SYGVKD. This chain uses TRBV10-3 with TRBJ2-3; 7 bases match TRBD1. Sequencing was performed on sorted CD4+, CD8+, or CD8+CD57+ T cells (not recorded which) from PBMCs. The TCR sequence derives from a human donor in good health. The CDR3 is CASSGDRDTDTQYF. The DNA for the CDR3 is TGTGCCAGCAGTGGAGACAGGGACACAGATACGCAGTATTTT.